A selection of T cell receptor beta chains follows, all from one sample in a study of shared clonotypes between healthy human individuals. Libraries were prepared by immunoSEQ multiplex PCR; TCRdb keeps only in-frame clonotypes and omits some of them. Of around 1.6 million clones listed, around 98% were seen once; the top ten hold around 0.45%. Sequenced sample: naive CD4+ T cells sorted from blood. These receptors were taken from a man younger than 45 in good health. Both conserved end residues are part of each CDR3. Fields, in order: J gene, clone size, CDR3 length, D gene, V gene, CDR3 DNA, CDR3 protein. The D gene is left open where the match is weak. Only some rows state a clone size, as once, few, many or a class for expanded clones.

TRBJ2-1 NA 16 TRBD2 TRBV7-3 TGTGCCAGCAGCTTAATTACCGGGACTAGTGGGAATGAGCAGTTCTTC CASSLITGTSGNEQFF
TRBJ2-2 NA 16 NA TRBV5-1 TGCGCCAGCAGCCATACCGGGACGGGAAACACCGGGGAGCTGTTTTTT CASSHTGTGNTGELFF
TRBJ2-2 NA 16 TRBD2 TRBV5-1 TGCGCCAGCAGCACCGGACTAGCGGGAAACACCGGGGAGCTGTTTTTT CASSTGLAGNTGELFF
TRBJ2-1 NA 16 NA TRBV11-2 TGTGCCAGCAGTGAACGACGGGCTGCTACATACAATGAGCAGTTCTTC CASSERRAATYNEQFF
TRBJ2-7 NA 15 NA TRBV29-1 TGTAGCGTTGAGGTCCGCAAACCTGACCACTACGAGCAGTACTTC CSVEVRKPDHYEQYF
TRBJ1-1 NA 13 TRBD1 TRBV29-1 TGCAGCGTTTGGGACAGGGGGGACACTGAAGCTTTCTTT CSVWDRGDTEAFF
TRBJ2-5 once 15 TRBD1 TRBV5-4 TGTGCCAGCAGCAAAGCCACAGGGGACCAAGAGACCCAGTACTTC CASSKATGDQETQYF
TRBJ2-4 NA 17 NA TRBV11-2 TGTGCCAGCAGCTTAGTATGGGCGAGGCAGTTTAAAAACATTCAGTACTTC CASSLVWARQFKNIQYF
TRBJ1-1 NA 17 TRBD1 TRBV27 TGTGCCAGCAGACAAATATGGACAGGGGGGGATAACACTGAAGCTTTCTTT CASRQIWTGGDNTEAFF
TRBJ2-7 NA 14 NA TRBV19 TGTGCCAGTAGTGGAGGTACTGGACTCTACGAGCAGTACTTC CASSGGTGLYEQYF
TRBJ1-2 NA 12 TRBD1 TRBV27 TGTGCCAGCAGTTTTGCAGGGGGAAGCTACACCTTC CASSFAGGSYTF
TRBJ2-3 NA 18 NA TRBV9 TGTGCCAGCAGCACCAGAGAAGGTTTAGGGTCGCGCACAGATACGCAGTATTTT CASSTREGLGSRTDTQYF
TRBJ1-2 NA 16 NA TRBV4-1 TGCGCCAGCAGCCAAGATACCCCCCTCTCCCACCATGGCTACACCTTC CASSQDTPLSHHGYTF
TRBJ2-7 NA 13 NA TRBV7-2 TGTGCCAGCAGCACCTACTACTCCTACGAGCAGTACTTC CASSTYYSYEQYF
TRBJ1-1 NA 15 NA TRBV5-1 TGCGCCAGCAGCTCCCGGGGGGCGGTTGGCACTGAAGCTTTCTTT CASSSRGAVGTEAFF
TRBJ2-1 NA 15 TRBD1 TRBV14 TGTGCCAGCAGCTACGGGACAGCGAGTTACAATGAGCAGTTCTTC CASSYGTASYNEQFF
TRBJ2-5 NA 14 TRBD1 TRBV27 TGTGCCAGCAGATCGACAGGGGGCGAAGAGACCCAGTACTTC CASRSTGGEETQYF
TRBJ2-2 NA 15 NA TRBV2 TGTGCCAGCAGTTTCGAGGGATCGAACACCGGGGAGCTGTTTTTT CASSFEGSNTGELFF
TRBJ2-3 NA 12 NA TRBV10-3 TGTGCCATCAGGGACAGTCCAGATACGCAGTATTTT CAIRDSPDTQYF
TRBJ2-5 once 17 TRBD2 TRBV9 TGTGCCAGCAGCGGGGGACTAGCGGGAGGTCTCCAAGAGACCCAGTACTTC CASSGGLAGGLQETQYF
TRBJ2-5 NA 13 NA TRBV9 TGTGCCAGCAGCTATAGGCTCCAAGAGACCCAGTACTTC CASSYRLQETQYF
TRBJ2-3 NA 13 NA TRBV7-6 TGTGCCAGCAGCCCAGGAGGCACAGATACGCAGTATTTT CASSPGGTDTQYF
TRBJ2-3 NA 15 NA TRBV19 TGTGCCAGTACTTCCCCGGGACGCTCATTCGGCGCGCAGTATTTT CASTSPGRSFGAQYF
TRBJ2-3 NA 16 TRBD2 TRBV5-8 TGTGCCAGCAGCTTACTAGCGGGAGGGGGAACAGATACGCAGTATTTT CASSLLAGGGTDTQYF
TRBJ2-3 NA 14 TRBD2 TRBV18 TGTGCCAGCTCTTGGCTAGCGGGGACAGATACGCAGTATTTT CASSWLAGTDTQYF
TRBJ2-7 once 14 NA TRBV5-4 TGTGCCAGCAGCTTGGGGACCACGACCCACGGGCAGTACTTC CASSLGTTTHGQYF
TRBJ2-3 NA 15 TRBD1 TRBV5-1 TGCGCCAGCAGCAAACACAGGGGGAACACAGATACGCAGTATTTT CASSKHRGNTDTQYF
TRBJ2-3 NA 16 NA TRBV6-5 TGTGCCAGCAGTTTAATGGGGGTTACGAGCACAGATACGCAGTATTTT CASSLMGVTSTDTQYF
TRBJ2-1 NA 13 NA TRBV4-3 TGCGCCAGCAGCCAAGTCCCCCCCAATGAGCAGTTCTTC CASSQVPPNEQFF
TRBJ2-7 NA 12 NA TRBV4-1 TGCGCCAGCAGCCAGGGACCCTACGAGCAGTACTTC CASSQGPYEQYF
TRBJ1-1 NA 15 TRBD1 TRBV18 TGTGCCAGCTCACCTCGGACAGGGCAAAACACTGAAGCTTTCTTT CASSPRTGQNTEAFF
TRBJ1-4 NA 15 TRBD1 TRBV27 TGTGCCAGCAGTTCACAGGGGTGGCCTAATGAAAAACTGTTTTTT CASSSQGWPNEKLFF